The next 30 T cell receptor beta chains were all read from a single sample in a study of blood T cell repertoires in COVID-19. The assay was immunoSEQ multiplex PCR, and TCRdb's table has in-frame clones only and misses some. The data hold around 270,000 clones, with about 90% observed a single time. Sample: PBMCs or T cells enriched from blood (not recorded which). The receptors were sampled from a woman between 35 and 50 years old who had been exposed to COVID-19.

V usage is TRBV9 and J usage is TRBJ1-1, with TRBD1 as a possible D gene (6 bases). CDR1 and CDR2 (germline): SGDLS, YYNGEE. Trimming removed 2 bases at V and 0 bases at J, with 14 bases between. The CDR3 is 16 amino acids. DNA for the CDR3: TGTGCCAGCAGCGTTGACGGGACACCAATGAACACTGAAGCTTTCTTT. This sequence encodes CASSVDGTPMNTEAFF.

J is TRBJ1-1 and V is TRBV9; the D is unclear. Trimming removed 3 bases from V and 4 bases from J, with 10 bases in between. The CDR3 has 13 amino acids. Germline-derived CDR1 and CDR2 are SGDLS and YYNGEE. CDR3 sequence reads: CASSAMEGTEAFF. Here the CDR3 DNA reads TGTGCCAGCAGCGCCATGGAGGGCACTGAAGCTTTCTTT. The whole variable domain, filled in from reference TRBV9 and TRBJ1-1, reads DSGVTQTPKHLITATGQRVTLRCSPRSGDLSVYWYQQSLDQGLQFLIQYYNGEERAKGNILERFSAQQFPDLHSELNLSSLELGDSALYFCASSAMEGTEAFFGQGTRLTVV.

V usage is TRBV19 and J usage is TRBJ2-1; 11 bases align to TRBD2. After removal of 5 bases from V and 9 bases from J, the junction contained 12 bases not matched to a gene. Germline lookup yields CDR1 LNHDA and CDR2 SQIVND (reference sequence). The CDR3 is 16 residues long. The DNA of the CDR3 is TGTGCCAGTAGTGCCGTAGCGGGGGGGTCAATCGGTGAGCAGTTCTTC. Amino acid sequence: CASSAVAGGSIGEQFF.

This chain connects TRBV11-3 to TRBJ1-1, with 7 bases matching TRBD1. The V and J ends lost 5 bases and 0 bases, in that order; junction bases with no gene match: 18. CDR3 length equals 19 residues. Per germline, CDR1 SGHNT and CDR2 YENEEA. The CDR3 nucleotides are TGTGCCAGCAGCCCGACCCGCCTTAGGGGGCGGGGAATGAACACTGAAGCTTTCTTT. Amino acids: CASSPTRLRGRGMNTEAFF.

Comments on this clone: A junction boundary mismatches the germline segment, possibly from a read error. The chain is built from TRBV5-1 and TRBJ1-2; 8 nucleotides align to TRBD1. This CDR3 spans 13 amino acids. Germline CDR1 and CDR2: SGHRS and YFSETQ. The CDR3 DNA sequence: TGTGCCAGCAGCCTGCGACAGGGGAATGGCTACACCTTC. Protein sequence: CASSLRQGNGYTF.

The V call is TRBV6-5, the J call TRBJ2-1; 9 bases fit TRBD2. Trimming removed 2 bases from V and 9 bases from J; junction bases left unmatched: 5. Germline CDR1 and CDR2: MNHEY and SVGAGI. The CDR3 sequence is 14 residues long. CDR3 sequence reads: CASSYNGLAFEQFF. The DNA for the CDR3 is TGTGCCAGCAGTTACAATGGACTAGCGTTTGAGCAGTTCTTC.

CDR3: CASSHGVAVLLTEAFF. Written as DNA, the CDR3 is TGCGCCAGCAGCCACGGGGTGGCAGTCCTTTTAACTGAAGCTTTCTTT. The chain couples TRBV4-3 to TRBJ1-1; unclear D gene. With 3 bases removed from V and 5 bases from J, the gap between germline ends came to 19 bases. The CDR3 runs 16 residues. Germline CDR1 reads LGHNA; CDR2 reads YSLEER.

As regards this clone: At one boundary the junction diverges from the germline segment, which might be a read error. The chain uses TRBV5-1 and TRBJ1-1; a possible D gene is TRBD1 (6 bases). Germline V lookup: CDR1 SGHRS, CDR2 YFSETQ. The CDR3 loop spans 14 amino acids. The DNA of the CDR3 is TGTGCCAGCAGCTTGGTAGAGAGGGGGACTGAAGCTTTCTTT. The encoded protein is CASSLVERGTEAFF.

The chain has TRBV25-1 and TRBJ1-2; D might be TRBD1 (5 bases). The CDR3 loop spans 13 amino acids. CDR1 is MGHDK and CDR2 is SYGVNS in the germline V gene. V shed 7 bases and J shed 4 bases, with 13 bases lying between them. In DNA, the CDR3 is TGTGCCAGCACCCCCAGGGTGGGCTATGGCTACACCTTC. This encodes CASTPRVGYGYTF.

V gene TRBV4-2 combines with J gene TRBJ2-5, with 10 positions matching TRBD2. J was trimmed by 5 bases and V by 1 base; bases with no gene match: 10. The CDR3 covers 17 residues. CDR1 is LGHNA and CDR2 is YNFKEQ in the germline V gene. CDR3 in amino acids: CASSQGPSGGTGETQYF. The CDR3 region has the DNA TGTGCCAGCAGCCAAGGTCCTAGCGGGGGTACGGGGGAGACCCAGTACTTC.

This clone was seen once. This chain uses TRBV27 with TRBJ1-5, with 10 positions matching TRBD1. Trimming removed 7 bases from V and 2 bases from J; junction bases left unmatched: 8. Germline V gives CDR1 MNHEY, CDR2 SMNVEV (reference sequence). The CDR3 sequence is 16 residues long. CDR3 loop: CASMGQGFLGNQPQHF. CDR3 in DNA: TGTGCCAGCATGGGACAGGGGTTTCTTGGCAATCAGCCCCAGCATTTT.

The chain joins TRBV19 to TRBJ1-3, with 7 nucleotides matching TRBD1. Germline CDR1 is LNHDA and CDR2 is SQIVND (reference sequence). J gave up 2 bases and V 5 bases, and 6 bases lay outside the gene matches. The CDR3 covers 15 residues. The CDR3 DNA sequence: TGTGCCAGTAGTTACAGGGGACAAGCTGGAAACACCATATATTTT. Its translation is CASSYRGQAGNTIYF. The variable domain in full, completed from reference TRBV19 and TRBJ1-3, reads DGGITQSPKYLFRKEGQNVTLSCEQNLNHDAMYWYRQDPGQGLRLIYYSQIVNDFQKGDIAEGYSVSREKKESFPLTVTSAQKNPTAFYLCASSYRGQAGNTIYFGEGSWLTVV.

This clone was picked up a small number of times. The gene calls are TRBV27 and TRBJ1-1; 8 nucleotides align to TRBD1. After removal of 6 bases from V and 2 bases from J, the junction contained 5 bases not matched to a gene. This CDR3 contains 14 residues. Germline-derived CDR1 and CDR2 are MNHEY and SMNVEV (reference sequence). The CDR3 sequence is CASRDRVFNTEAFF. In DNA, the CDR3 is TGTGCCAGCAGGGACAGGGTGTTTAACACTGAAGCTTTCTTT.

This clone appeared a few times. The rearrangement links TRBV12-2 to TRBJ2-7; the D call TRBD2 from the table was never checked on the DNA. TRBV12-2 is annotated as a pseudogene. CDR3 size: 18 residues. The CDR3 here is CASRLATTTSGDSYEQYV. CDR3 nucleotides: TGTGCAAGTCGCTTAGCTACTACTACTAGCGGGGACTCCTACGAGCAGTACGTC.

This clone has just one count. This chain joins TRBV7-9 and TRBJ2-3, with a possible D match to TRBD1 (6 bases). This CDR3 is 14 amino acids long. With 1 base removed from V and 4 bases from J, the gap between germline ends came to 9 bases. Per the germline V gene, CDR1 is SEHNR and CDR2 is FQNEAQ (reference sequence). The DNA of the CDR3 is TGTGCCAGCAGCTTAGACAGGGTGGCAGATACGCAGTATTTT. The encoded protein is CASSLDRVADTQYF.

This chain links TRBV5-4 with TRBJ2-7; TRBD1 is a possible D gene (5 bases). CDR1 SGHNT and CDR2 YYREEE come from the germline V gene (reference sequence). V was pared by 0 bases and J by 1 base, with 14 bases between. This CDR3 has 16 amino acids. CDR3 region: CASSLDITDRSYEQYF. In DNA, the CDR3 is TGTGCCAGCAGCTTGGATATTACTGACAGATCCTACGAGCAGTACTTC.

The chain carries TRBV9 and TRBJ1-1, with 7 positions matching TRBD1. After removal of 3 bases from V and 0 bases from J, the junction contained 5 bases not matched to a gene. The germline gives CDR1 SGDLS, CDR2 YYNGEE. The CDR3 is made up of 15 amino acids. In nucleotides, the CDR3 is TGTGCCAGCAGCGAGGGGACAGCCTTGAACACTGAAGCTTTCTTT. Its translation is CASSEGTALNTEAFF.

This sequence joins TRBV6-5 and TRBJ2-1, with 7 positions matching TRBD2. CDR1 and CDR2 from the germline V gene are MNHEY and SVGAGI. The CDR3 covers 12 residues. J was trimmed by 7 bases and V by 6 bases; bases with no gene match: 3. For the CDR3, the DNA is TGTGCCAGCAGGGGGACTATTAATGAGCAGTTCTTC. This sequence encodes CASRGTINEQFF.

The V and J genes are TRBV5-5 and TRBJ1-2; weak D call: TRBD1 (6 bases). CDR3 length: 15 residues. The germline V and J ends were trimmed by 4 bases and 4 bases, with 17 bases remaining between them. CDR1 is SGHKS, CDR2 YYEKEE, per germline (reference sequence). The CDR3 is CASSQQGWPIYGYTF. CDR3 bases: TGTGCCAGCAGCCAACAGGGATGGCCAATCTATGGCTACACCTTC.

The V call is TRBV6-1, the J call TRBJ1-1; weak D call: TRBD1 (6 bases). V was trimmed by 2 bases and J by 3 bases, leaving 10 bases between them. CDR1 is MNHNS and CDR2 is SASEGT in the germline V gene. The CDR3 length is 14 residues. CDR3 bases: TGTGCCAGCAGTGAAAGGCACAGGGACACTGAAGCTTTCTTT. Its translation is CASSERHRDTEAFF.

This clone occurred once. The chain carries TRBV7-3 and TRBJ2-7, with 8 bases lining up with TRBD2. Germline CDR1 SGHTA, CDR2 FQGTGA. This CDR3 region has 15 residues. With 6 bases clipped from V and 3 bases from J, the junction kept 10 bases outside the gene matches. This chain's CDR3 is CASRQSGGPNYEQYF. The CDR3 region has the DNA TGTGCCAGCAGACAATCGGGGGGGCCCAACTACGAGCAGTACTTC.

J is TRBJ1-2 and V is TRBV3-1 (or the pseudogene TRBV3-2); 8 bases are shared with TRBD1. After removal of 0 bases from V and 7 bases from J, the junction contained 7 bases not matched to a gene. The CDR3 spans 15 residues. Germline CDR1 LGHDT, CDR2 YNNKEL (reference sequence). CDR3 nucleotide sequence: TGTGCCAGCAGCCAAGAGGGACAGGACCTACCTGGCTACACCTTC. Residues: CASSQEGQDLPGYTF.

This chain uses TRBV18 with TRBJ1-3, with 7 bases aligning to TRBD1. Per germline, CDR1 KGHSH and CDR2 LQKENI. CDR3 size: 15 residues. J gave up 7 bases and V 4 bases, and 10 bases lay outside the gene matches. The DNA for the CDR3 is TGTGCCAGCTCACTAACAGGGGCCGAAGACAACACCATATATTTT. It yields the protein CASSLTGAEDNTIYF.

This clone was recorded a few times. The rearrangement uses TRBV5-6 and TRBJ1-4; no clear D. V was pared by 1 base and J by 0 bases, with 13 bases between. Germline V gives CDR1 SGHDT, CDR2 YYEEEE. This CDR3 region has 17 residues. The CDR3 spells CASSLSTSLATNEKLFF. DNA of the CDR3: TGTGCCAGCAGCTTGTCTACCTCCCTTGCAACTAATGAAAAACTGTTTTTT.

V usage is TRBV28 and J usage is TRBJ2-7; 8 nucleotides match TRBD1. Germline CDR1 and CDR2: MDHEN and SYDVKM. V trimming: 5 bases; J trimming: 3 bases; junction bases outside the gene matches: 9. The CDR3 has 15 residues. In DNA, the CDR3 is TGTGCCAGCAGTCCCCGACAGGGGTCCGGCTACGAGCAGTACTTC. It yields the protein CASSPRQGSGYEQYF.

This clone was counted between two and nine times. V usage is TRBV6-2 or TRBV6-3 and J usage is TRBJ2-2; D unresolved. There are 13 residues in the CDR3. Germline CDR1 reads MNHEY; CDR2 reads SVGEGT. V gave up 4 bases and J gave up 1 base, with 4 bases separating them. The CDR3 DNA reads as TGTGCCAGCAGTTTCGTGAACACCGGGGAGCTGTTTTTT. It specifies CASSFVNTGELFF.

The rearrangement joins TRBV11-2 to TRBJ2-7, with D possibly being TRBD2 (6 bases). The CDR3 extends over 15 amino acids. Germline V lookup: CDR1 SGHAT, CDR2 FQNNGV. Trimming shortened V by 0 bases and J by 3 bases, and 12 bases separated the two germline ends. DNA of the CDR3: TGTGCCAGCAGCTTAGATGGTAACGGGGGCTACGAGCAGTACTTC. Amino acid sequence: CASSLDGNGGYEQYF. The complete variable domain, with remaining parts taken from reference TRBV11-2 and TRBJ2-7, reads EAGVAQSPRYKIIEKRQSVAFWCNPISGHATLYWYQQILGQGPKLLIQFQNNGVVDDSQLPKDRFSAERLKGVDSTLKIQPAKLEDSAVYLCASSLDGNGGYEQYFGPGTRLTVT.

This clone was recorded once. The rearrangement uses TRBV5-4 and TRBJ2-5; TRBD1 agrees at 11 bases. The CDR3 has 16 residues. The V and J ends lost 5 bases and 5 bases, in that order; junction bases with no gene match: 11. Germline lookup yields CDR1 SGHNT and CDR2 YYREEE (reference sequence). CDR3 DNA sequence: TGTGCCAGCAGTCGAACCGGGACAGGGGGAGGGGAGACCCAGTACTTC. Amino acid sequence: CASSRTGTGGGETQYF.

CDR3 loop: CASRRNREWTEAFF. Here the CDR3 DNA reads TGTGCCAGCAGACGGAACCGGGAGTGGACTGAAGCTTTCTTT. This chain uses TRBV5-4 with TRBJ1-1; D is unclear. Trimming cost V 5 bases and J 5 bases, with 16 bases left between them. CDR1 and CDR2 (germline): SGHNT, YYREEE (reference sequence). The CDR3 loop spans 14 amino acids.

The chain carries TRBV7-9 and TRBJ2-3; TRBD1 might be the D (7 bases). Germline V lookup: CDR1 SEHNR, CDR2 FQNEAQ (reference sequence). The V end lost 5 bases, the J end lost 4 bases, and 13 bases lay between the germline ends. The CDR3 consists of 14 residues. CDR3: CASSLQGRSDTQYF. The CDR3 DNA is TGTGCCAGCAGCCTACAGGGGAGGTCAGATACGCAGTATTTT.